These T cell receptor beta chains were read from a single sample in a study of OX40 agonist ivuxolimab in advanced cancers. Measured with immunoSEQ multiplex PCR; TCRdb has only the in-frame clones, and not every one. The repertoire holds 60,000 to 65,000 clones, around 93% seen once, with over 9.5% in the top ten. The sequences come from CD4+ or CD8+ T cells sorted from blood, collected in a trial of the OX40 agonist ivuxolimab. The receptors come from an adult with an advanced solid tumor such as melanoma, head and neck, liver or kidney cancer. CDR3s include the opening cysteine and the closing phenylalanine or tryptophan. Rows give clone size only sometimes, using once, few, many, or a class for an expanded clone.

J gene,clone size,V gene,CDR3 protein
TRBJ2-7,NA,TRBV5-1,CASSLGTGFYEQYF
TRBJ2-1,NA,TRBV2,CASGPGLAAYNEQFF
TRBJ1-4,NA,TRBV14,CASSPWTGSNEKLFF
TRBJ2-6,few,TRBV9,CASSGLRDREISGANVLTF
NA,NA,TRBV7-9,CASSSEKSRGYEQYF
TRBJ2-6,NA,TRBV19,CATGSGQGPPGANVLTF
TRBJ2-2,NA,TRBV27,CASRGEDTGELFF
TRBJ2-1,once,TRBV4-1,CASSSLNDYEQFF
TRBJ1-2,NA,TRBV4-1,CASRVGLRTSNYGYTF
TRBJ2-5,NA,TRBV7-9,CASSSSLGGETQYF
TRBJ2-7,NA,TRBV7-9,CASSHPSRDPSYEQYF
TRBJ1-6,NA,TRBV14,CASSQANSPLHF
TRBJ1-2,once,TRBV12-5,CASGLENRGTNYGYTF
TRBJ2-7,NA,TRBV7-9,CASSLEQGFKYEQYF
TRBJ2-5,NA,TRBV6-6,CASSYSGLAGETQYF
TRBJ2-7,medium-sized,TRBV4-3,CASSQREGVGYNEQYF
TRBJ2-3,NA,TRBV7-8,CASSSRDSRPDTQYF
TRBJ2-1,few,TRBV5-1,CASSLSGAYNEQFF
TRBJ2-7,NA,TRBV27,CASSTSGLSYEQYF
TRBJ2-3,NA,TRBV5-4,CASSFGGSDTQYF
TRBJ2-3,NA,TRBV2,CASSEGQGADTQYF
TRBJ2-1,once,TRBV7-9,CASSSRGQGWDNEQFF
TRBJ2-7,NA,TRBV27,CASISPRDEQYF
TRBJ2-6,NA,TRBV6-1,CASGTGDSGANVLTF
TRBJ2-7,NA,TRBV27,CASSLGTYYEQYF
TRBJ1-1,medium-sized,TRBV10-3,CAISEFLVQGKEMNTEAFF
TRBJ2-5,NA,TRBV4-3,CASSQDRSGLETQYF
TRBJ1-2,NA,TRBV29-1,CSVEEPDRVMLRDYGYTF
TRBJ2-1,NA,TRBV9,CASSVDNGRANEQFF
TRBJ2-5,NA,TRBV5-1,CASSLQGWETQYF
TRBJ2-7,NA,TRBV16,CASSPDSFYEQYF